The T cell receptor (beta chain) under discussion was sequenced for a study of response to subunit inactivated influenza vaccine (dated by TCRdb to between 2018 and 2020). Some background on the complete study: Deep quantitative T cell receptor repertoire profiling was used in the study to track responses to a trivalent subunit inactivated influenza vaccine.

About this clonotype: Its antigen is not yet known. Within one base of it there is no much larger clone, and no base qualities were kept.

The library was generated by RT-PCR. Instrument used: Illumina HiSeq 2500. TCRdb reprocessed the public reads (quality trimming at Q25 with fastp, clone calling with MiXCR) and kept in-frame beta chains. Rows merge per CDR3 protein into single entries with the most common DNA and genes. This sample gives 490,000 or so distinct CDR3 sequences in total; approximately 7.7% of them show up just once. Around 13% of the sample goes to the ten largest clones. The CDR3 runs 14 residues from the cysteine to the phenylalanine. Left in the record is the CDR3 DNA by itself, 42 bases read in frame from the first base. At the junction V is shortened by 6 bases and J by 6 bases; bases outside the gene matches: 8. The investigation overall reported the following: The authors proposed that each seasonal influenza vaccination may bring in only a limited number of new T cells.

Rearrangement joined TRBV12-3 or TRBV12-4 to TRBJ2-1, and 7 junction bases match TRBD1. This TCR came from a man between 50 and 69 years old who received an inactivated influenza vaccine. Donor details come from another sample of the same person, matched by shared clones. Sequencing used PBMCs from blood, obtained about 24 months after vaccination. CDR3 protein: CASSPGQPLNEQFF. The DNA sequence follows: TGTGCCAGCAGCCCGGGACAGCCACTCAATGAGCAGTTCTTC.